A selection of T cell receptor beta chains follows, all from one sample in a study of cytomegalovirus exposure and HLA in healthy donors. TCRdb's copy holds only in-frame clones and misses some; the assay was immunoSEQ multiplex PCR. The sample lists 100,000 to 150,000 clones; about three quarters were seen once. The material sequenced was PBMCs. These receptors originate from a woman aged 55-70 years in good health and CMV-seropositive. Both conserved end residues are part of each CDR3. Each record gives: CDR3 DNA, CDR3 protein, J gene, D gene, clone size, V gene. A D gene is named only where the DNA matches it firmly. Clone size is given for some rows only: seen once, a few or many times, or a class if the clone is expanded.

DNA: TGCGCCAGCGGACAGCGAGAAGGTGGAGATACGCAGTATTTT
CDR3: CASGQREGGDTQYF
J: TRBJ2-3
D: NA
size: few
V: TRBV5-1

DNA: TGTGCCACCCACCGCGGGCTGCTGAACACCGGGGAGCTGTTTTTT
CDR3: CATHRGLLNTGELFF
J: TRBJ2-2
D: NA
size: NA
V: TRBV7-6

DNA: TGTGCCAGCAGCGTAGGTTCCGGGCGGGGAAACTACGAGCAGTACTTC
CDR3: CASSVGSGRGNYEQYF
J: TRBJ2-7
D: NA
size: NA
V: TRBV9

DNA: TGCGCCAGCAGCCCGAGACGGACAGCCTCGTGGTTCTTC
CDR3: CASSPRRTASWFF
J: TRBJ2-1
D: NA
size: NA
V: TRBV5-1

DNA: TGTGCCAGCATCTTGACAGGGACTGGAAACACCATATATTTT
CDR3: CASILTGTGNTIYF
J: TRBJ1-3
D: TRBD1
size: once
V: TRBV2

DNA: TGTGCCAGCACCTTCGGTGGGGGGTCCCCAGAGACCCAGTACTTC
CDR3: CASTFGGGSPETQYF
J: TRBJ2-5
D: NA
size: NA
V: TRBV6-1

DNA: TGTGCCAGCAGCCCCAGGGAGGGGAGTGGAAACACCATATATTTT
CDR3: CASSPREGSGNTIYF
J: TRBJ1-3
D: NA
size: NA
V: TRBV2

DNA: TGTGCCAGCAGTTACGGGGGACAGGGGGCCACTGAAGCTTTCTTT
CDR3: CASSYGGQGATEAFF
J: TRBJ1-1
D: TRBD1
size: NA
V: TRBV6-5

DNA: TGTGCCAGCAGCCAAGGACCCTCACAGGGGGCAAGCAATCAGCCCCAGCATTTT
CDR3: CASSQGPSQGASNQPQHF
J: TRBJ1-5
D: TRBD1
size: NA
V: TRBV4-2

DNA: TGCGCCAGCAGTAACAGGATTGTAGGGGAGACCCAGTACTTC
CDR3: CASSNRIVGETQYF
J: TRBJ2-5
D: NA
size: NA
V: TRBV10-1

DNA: TGTGCCAGCAGCAATTGTCTCTCCAACTTCTACGAGCAGTACTTC
CDR3: CASSNCLSNFYEQYF
J: TRBJ2-7
D: NA
size: NA
V: TRBV21-1

DNA: TGTGCCAGCACCTCTTGGGGCGCAGATACGCAGTATTTT
CDR3: CASTSWGADTQYF
J: TRBJ2-3
D: NA
size: NA
V: TRBV9

DNA: TGTGCCAGCAGCAACGACAGGCAAGAGACCCAGTACTTC
CDR3: CASSNDRQETQYF
J: TRBJ2-5
D: NA
size: few
V: TRBV7-9

DNA: TGTGCCAGCAGCTTACAGGGGGCTGATTCACCCCTCCACTTT
CDR3: CASSLQGADSPLHF
J: TRBJ1-6
D: TRBD1
size: NA
V: TRBV7-3

DNA: TGTGCCAGTAGCGATCGGGGGAACCAAGAGACCCAGTACTTC
CDR3: CASSDRGNQETQYF
J: TRBJ2-5
D: NA
size: NA
V: TRBV19

DNA: TGTGCCAGCAGCTTGCCGGGGGGCGCGAGTGGCTACACCTTC
CDR3: CASSLPGGASGYTF
J: TRBJ1-2
D: NA
size: once
V: TRBV7-3

DNA: TGTGCCATCAGTGCGATAGAGGCAGATACGCAGTATTTT
CDR3: CAISAIEADTQYF
J: TRBJ2-3
D: NA
size: NA
V: TRBV10-3

DNA: TGTGCCAGTAGTTCCGGACAGGTCGCCTACGAGCAGTACTTC
CDR3: CASSSGQVAYEQYF
J: TRBJ2-7
D: TRBD1
size: NA
V: TRBV19

DNA: TGTGCCAGCAGCCGAGGGGGGGCCCCCTACGAGCAGTACTTC
CDR3: CASSRGGAPYEQYF
J: TRBJ2-7
D: NA
size: NA
V: TRBV9

DNA: TGTTCCAGCAGCTTGGGGGGGGAATTCCAGCCCCAGCATTTT
CDR3: CSSSLGGEFQPQHF
J: TRBJ1-5
D: NA
size: few
V: TRBV7-9

DNA: TGCGCCAGCAGCCAAGACGGCGGCTATGGCTACACCTTC
CDR3: CASSQDGGYGYTF
J: TRBJ1-2
D: NA
size: few
V: TRBV4-1

DNA: TGTGCCAGCAGCCCGACAGGGGAAGGTGAAGCTTTCTTT
CDR3: CASSPTGEGEAFF
J: TRBJ1-1
D: TRBD1
size: NA
V: TRBV7-3

DNA: TGTGCCAGCAATAAAGGGACAGTTGAAACAGATACGCAGTATTTT
CDR3: CASNKGTVETDTQYF
J: TRBJ2-3
D: TRBD1
size: NA
V: TRBV2

DNA: TGTGCCAGCAGCTTGGCTTTGACAGCTCAAGAGACCCAGTACTTC
CDR3: CASSLALTAQETQYF
J: TRBJ2-5
D: NA
size: NA
V: TRBV5-6

DNA: TGTGCCAGCTCACCTCTAGCGGGGGATTACAATGAGCAGTTCTTC
CDR3: CASSPLAGDYNEQFF
J: TRBJ2-1
D: TRBD2
size: few
V: TRBV18

DNA: TGTGCCAGTAGTCCCAGAACCAAATTCAACCTCCACTTT
CDR3: CASSPRTKFNLHF
J: TRBJ1-6
D: NA
size: NA
V: TRBV19

DNA: TGTGCCAGCAGTTTCGGGGGGGGGAGAGGCTACACCTTC
CDR3: CASSFGGGRGYTF
J: TRBJ1-2
D: NA
size: NA
V: TRBV28

DNA: TGTGCCAGCAGCCCGGACAGACGGACCGGGGAGCTGTTTTTT
CDR3: CASSPDRRTGELFF
J: TRBJ2-2
D: NA
size: NA
V: TRBV7-2

DNA: TGTGCCAGCAGCTTGGCTACGGCAGGCCGGACTGAAGCTTTCTTT
CDR3: CASSLATAGRTEAFF
J: TRBJ1-1
D: NA
size: few
V: TRBV5-4

DNA: TGTGCCAGCAGTTACGAGTCCTCTGGAAACACCATATATTTT
CDR3: CASSYESSGNTIYF
J: TRBJ1-3
D: NA
size: NA
V: TRBV6-5

DNA: TGCAGCGTTGGGACTAGCGGAGAGACCCAGTACTTC
CDR3: CSVGTSGETQYF
J: TRBJ2-5
D: TRBD2
size: once
V: TRBV29-1

DNA: TGTGCTAGCAGTCCGATAGCAGCCCTCGTCACAAACACAGATACGCAGTATTTT
CDR3: CASSPIAALVTNTDTQYF
J: TRBJ2-3
D: NA
size: once
V: TRBV7-7

DNA: TGCGCCAGCAGCTTGGCCCTGGCGGGGGGGCCCCAGGAGACCCAGTACTTC
CDR3: CASSLALAGGPQETQYF
J: TRBJ2-5
D: TRBD2
size: NA
V: TRBV5-1

DNA: TGCGCCAGCAGCCTCCTGGGACAGGATTCTATCTATGGCTACACCTTC
CDR3: CASSLLGQDSIYGYTF
J: TRBJ1-2
D: TRBD1
size: NA
V: TRBV5-1

DNA: TGTGCCAGCAGCTTGGAAGGAGTCCCCTACGAGCAGTACTTC
CDR3: CASSLEGVPYEQYF
J: TRBJ2-7
D: NA
size: NA
V: TRBV5-4